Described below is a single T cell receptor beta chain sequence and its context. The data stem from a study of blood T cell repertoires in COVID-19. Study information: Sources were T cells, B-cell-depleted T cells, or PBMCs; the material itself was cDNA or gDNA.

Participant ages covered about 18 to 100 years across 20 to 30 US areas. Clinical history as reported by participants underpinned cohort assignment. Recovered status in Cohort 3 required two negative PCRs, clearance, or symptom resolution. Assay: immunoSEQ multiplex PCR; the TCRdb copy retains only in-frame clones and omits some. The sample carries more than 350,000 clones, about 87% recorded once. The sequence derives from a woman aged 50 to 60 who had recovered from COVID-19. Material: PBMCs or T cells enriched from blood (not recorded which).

The CDR3: CASSGGQGVGETQYF. The DNA for the CDR3 is TGTGCCAGCAGCGGAGGACAGGGGGTGGGAGAGACCCAGTACTTC. This chain connects TRBV7-8 to TRBJ2-5, with TRBD1 matching 10 bases. CDR1 and CDR2 from the germline V gene are SGHVS and FQNEAQ. The CDR3 is made up of 15 amino acids. Germline trimming cut 5 bases from V and 4 bases from J; bases unmatched to any gene: 7.